This T cell receptor (beta chain) was sequenced during a study of T cell responses to AZD1222 COVID-19 vaccine. Notes on the study in general: The study sampled repertoires only after the peak T cell response. Dominant at 160-218 and 743-854, vaccine-associated CD4 TCRs also spanned spike. Of spike-specific TCRs, nearly half reportedly target regions left unmutated in variants. Females outnumbered males among donors, who were mostly white British; clonal diversity was possibly underestimated.

Data came from immunoSEQ multiplex PCR; TCRdb stores just in-frame clones and leaves some out. Of approximately 80,000 clones listed, 80% to 90% are singletons. Trimming took off 6 bases at V and 6 bases at J, with 18 bases between the two ends. The CDR3 loop spans 16 amino acids. In germline, CDR1 is WSHSY, CDR2 SAAADI. Concerning this clone itself: Its antigen is not known.

V and J are TRBV10-2 and TRBJ1-6, with D hard to call. This TCR came from an adult in good health. Sequences were derived from peripheral blood, sampled on day 0 of AZD1222 vaccination. CDR3 nucleotide sequence: TGCGCCAGCAGCCAGCGCGGCCCTATAATTAATTCACCCCTCCACTTT. Translating it yields CASSQRGPIINSPLHF.